One TCR beta chain is described in this entry. The CDR3 covers 12 residues. Per the germline V gene, CDR1 is SGDLS and CDR2 is YYNGEE. The V end lost 4 bases, the J end lost 5 bases, and 10 bases lay between the germline ends. The data originate from a study of cytomegalovirus exposure and HLA in healthy donors. Profiling relied on immunoSEQ multiplex PCR, and the TCRdb table lists in-frame clones only, not all of them. The data contain around 300,000 clones, just over 85% of them singletons. The chain recombines TRBV9 with TRBJ2-7, with D possibly matching TRBD2 (7 bases). The receptor was isolated from a young woman in good health and CMV-seronegative. The sample taken for sequencing was PBMCs. The CDR3 bases are TGTGCCAGCAGCCCGGGGGGCCACGAGCAGTACTTC. As protein: CASSPGGHEQYF.